Following are 8 T cell receptor beta chains from one sample sequenced in a study of T cell repertoires in aging, cancer and after chemotherapy. A mixed TRB-A/B primer pool amplified rearranged TRB by multiplex touch-down PCR. TCRdb ran MiXCR on the multiplex PCR reads and lists one entry per CDR3 protein. The sample yields thousands of distinct CDR3 sequences, just under 40% seen once. Peripheral blood genomic DNA, not sorted cells or RNA, was the template. The specimen was blood. All receptors come from a human donor in good health.

The rearrangement uses TRBV27 and TRBJ1-1, with D maybe TRBD1 (5 bases). Germline lookup yields CDR1 MNHEY and CDR2 SMNVEV (reference sequence). V was pared by 7 bases and J by 4 bases, with 16 bases between. The CDR3 length is 14 residues. CDR3 DNA: TGTGCCAGCAACTCAGGGTTTCAGGGCACTGAAGCTTTCTTT. Translation: CASNSGFQGTEAFF.

On this clonotype itself: This may arise from a read error, as a much more abundant clone is one base away. V and J are TRBV29-1 and TRBJ2-5, with D unclear. The CDR3 is 12 residues long. Germline-derived CDR1 and CDR2 are SQVTM and ANQGSEA. For the CDR3, the DNA is TGCAGCGTTGATGGGCGTCAAGAGTCCCAGTACTTC. Translating gives CSVDGRQESQYF.

The CDR3 nucleotides read TGTGCCAGCAGCCCGGGGGACAGGGACGAGCAGTACTTC. Protein product: CASSPGDRDEQYF. This rearrangement joins TRBV18 to TRBJ2-7, with 9 bases matching TRBD1. CDR3 length: 13 amino acids. With 8 bases clipped from V and 5 bases from J, the junction kept 7 bases outside the gene matches. Germline V lookup: CDR1 KGHSH, CDR2 LQKENI.

By share, this clonotype ranks as medium-sized. The chain is built from TRBV29-1 and TRBJ1-2; D remains unclear. The CDR3 length is 11 residues. V lost 1 base and J 8 bases, leaving 8 bases between the germline ends. The germline CDR1 and CDR2 sequences are SQVTM and ANQGSEA. In DNA, the CDR3 is TGCAGCGTTGAAGCCCGCTCAGGCTACACCTTC. Its translation: CSVEARSGYTF.

This clonotype is labeled medium-sized. The chain joins TRBV11-3 to TRBJ2-1; D unclear. The germline gives CDR1 SGHNT, CDR2 YENEEA. The CDR3 sequence is 13 residues long. V was cut by 5 bases and J by 8 bases, with 13 bases left in between. CDR3 protein: CASSQTGFDEQFF. DNA for the CDR3: TGTGCCAGCAGCCAGACTGGTTTCGATGAGCAGTTCTTC.

Only a few counts were recorded for this clonotype. The V call is TRBV5-4, the J call TRBJ1-1, with 8 positions matching TRBD1. V gave up 3 bases and J gave up 1 base; unmatched junction bases: 11. Germline CDR1 reads SGHNT; CDR2 reads YYREEE (reference sequence). This CDR3 comprises 17 residues. In nucleotides, the CDR3 is TGTGCCAGCAGCTCGACAGGGGCCGCGAATAGGAACACTGAAGCTTTCTTT. Its protein is CASSSTGAANRNTEAFF.

The V and J genes are TRBV30 and TRBJ1-2, with D possibly TRBD1 on 5 matching bases. Germline-derived CDR1 and CDR2 are GTSNPN and SVGIG (reference sequence). Between the trimmed V and J ends, which lost 2 bases and 6 bases, there was a span of 16 bases. This CDR3 spans 14 amino acids. Written as DNA, the CDR3 is TGTGCCTGGAGTCCGGGATGGAGGGGCGATGGCTACACCTTC. It yields the protein CAWSPGWRGDGYTF. Together with reference TRBV30 and TRBJ1-2, the CDR3 gives the full variable domain: SQTIHQWPATLVQPVGSPLSLECTVEGTSNPNLYWYRQAAGRGLQLLFYSVGIGQISSEVPQNLSASRPQDRQFILSSKKLLLSDSGFYLCAWSPGWRGDGYTFGSGTRLTVV.

This chain joins TRBV10-3 and TRBJ2-7; 10 bases match TRBD2. The ends lost 4 bases at V and 2 bases at J; junction bases unmatched: 5. The CDR3 has 15 amino acids. Per the germline V gene, CDR1 is ENHRY and CDR2 is SYGVKD. The CDR3 nucleotides read TGTGCCATCAGTGCTAGCGGGGGCGGCGCCTACGAGCAGTACTTC. It specifies CAISASGGGAYEQYF.